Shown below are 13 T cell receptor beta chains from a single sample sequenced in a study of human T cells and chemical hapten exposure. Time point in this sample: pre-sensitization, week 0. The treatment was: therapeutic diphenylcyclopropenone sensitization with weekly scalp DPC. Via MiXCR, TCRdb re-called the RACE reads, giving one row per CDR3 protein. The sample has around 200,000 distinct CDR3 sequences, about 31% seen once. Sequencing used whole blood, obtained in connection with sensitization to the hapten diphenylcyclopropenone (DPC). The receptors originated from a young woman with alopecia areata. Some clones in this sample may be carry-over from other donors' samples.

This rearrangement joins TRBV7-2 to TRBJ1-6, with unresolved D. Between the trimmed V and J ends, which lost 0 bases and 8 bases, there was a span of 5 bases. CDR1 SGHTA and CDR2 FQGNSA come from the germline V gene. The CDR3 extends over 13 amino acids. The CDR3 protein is CASSLASDSPLHF. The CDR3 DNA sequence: TGTGCCAGCAGCTTAGCGTCTGATTCACCCCTCCACTTT.

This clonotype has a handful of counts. CDR3 loop: CASSPLGVNNEQFF. In DNA, the CDR3 is TGTGCCAGCAGCCCGCTGGGAGTCAACAATGAGCAGTTCTTC. V usage is TRBV28 and J usage is TRBJ2-1; possibly TRBD2 for D (5 bases). Germline assignment: CDR1 MDHEN and CDR2 SYDVKM. The CDR3 is 14 amino acids. V shed 6 bases and J shed 5 bases, with 14 bases lying between them.

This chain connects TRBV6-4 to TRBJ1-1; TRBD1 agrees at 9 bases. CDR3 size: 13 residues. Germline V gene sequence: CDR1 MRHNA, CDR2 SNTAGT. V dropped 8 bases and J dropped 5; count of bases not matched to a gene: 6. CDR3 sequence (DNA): TGTGCCAGCGACGGGACAGGGCCAACTGAAGCTTTCTTT. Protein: CASDGTGPTEAFF.

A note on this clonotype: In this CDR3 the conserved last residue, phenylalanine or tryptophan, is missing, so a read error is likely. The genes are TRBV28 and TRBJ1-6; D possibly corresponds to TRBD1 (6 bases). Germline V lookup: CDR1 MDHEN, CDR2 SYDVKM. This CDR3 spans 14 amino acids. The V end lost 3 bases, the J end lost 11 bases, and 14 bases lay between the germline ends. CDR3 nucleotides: TGTGCCAGCAGTTTGGGCAGGGGAGCAACACCCCTCCACTCT. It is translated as CASSLGRGATPLHS.

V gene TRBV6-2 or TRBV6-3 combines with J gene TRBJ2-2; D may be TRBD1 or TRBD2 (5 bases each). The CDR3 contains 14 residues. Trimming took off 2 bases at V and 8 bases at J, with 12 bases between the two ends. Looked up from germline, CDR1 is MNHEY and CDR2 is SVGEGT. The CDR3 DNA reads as TGTGCCAGCAGTTACCGACGGGACGCGGGGGAGCTGTTTTTT. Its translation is CASSYRRDAGELFF.

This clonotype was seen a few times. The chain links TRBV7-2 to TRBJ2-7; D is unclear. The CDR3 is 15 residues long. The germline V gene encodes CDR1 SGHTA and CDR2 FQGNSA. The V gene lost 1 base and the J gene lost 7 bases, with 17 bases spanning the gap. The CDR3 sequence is CASSLVHGLLGEQYF. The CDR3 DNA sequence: TGTGCCAGCAGCTTAGTACACGGCCTCCTTGGAGAGCAGTACTTC.

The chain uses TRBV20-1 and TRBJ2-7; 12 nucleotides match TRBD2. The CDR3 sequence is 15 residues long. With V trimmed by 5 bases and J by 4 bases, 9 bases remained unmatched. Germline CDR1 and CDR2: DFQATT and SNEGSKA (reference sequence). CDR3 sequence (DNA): TGCAGTGCTCAGAGACTAGCGGGAGCCTCGTACGAGCAGTACTTC. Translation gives CSAQRLAGASYEQYF.

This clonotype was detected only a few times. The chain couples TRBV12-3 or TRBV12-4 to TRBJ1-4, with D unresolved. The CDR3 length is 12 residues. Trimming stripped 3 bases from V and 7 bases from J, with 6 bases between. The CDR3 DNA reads TGTGCCAGCAGTTTTTATTCTGAAAAACTGTTTTTT. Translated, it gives CASSFYSEKLFF.

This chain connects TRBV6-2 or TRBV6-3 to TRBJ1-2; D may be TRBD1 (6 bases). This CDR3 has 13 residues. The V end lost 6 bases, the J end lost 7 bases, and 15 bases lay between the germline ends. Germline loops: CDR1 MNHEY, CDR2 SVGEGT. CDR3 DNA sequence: TGTGCCAGCAGGGCCGGGACATCAGGTGGCTACACCTTC. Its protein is CASRAGTSGGYTF.

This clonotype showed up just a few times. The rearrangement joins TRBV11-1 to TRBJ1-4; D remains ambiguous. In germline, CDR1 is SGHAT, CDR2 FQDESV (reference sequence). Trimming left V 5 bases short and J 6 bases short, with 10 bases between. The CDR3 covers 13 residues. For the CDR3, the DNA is TGTGCCAGCAGCCCGGTAGCGGATGAAAAACTGTTTTTT. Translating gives CASSPVADEKLFF.

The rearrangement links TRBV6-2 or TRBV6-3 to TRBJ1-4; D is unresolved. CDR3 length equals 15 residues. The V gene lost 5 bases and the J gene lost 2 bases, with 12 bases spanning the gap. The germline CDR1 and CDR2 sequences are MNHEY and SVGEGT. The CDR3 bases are TGTGCCAGCAGTCTCCCAAGGAGGACTAATGAAAAACTGTTTTTT. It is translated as CASSLPRRTNEKLFF.

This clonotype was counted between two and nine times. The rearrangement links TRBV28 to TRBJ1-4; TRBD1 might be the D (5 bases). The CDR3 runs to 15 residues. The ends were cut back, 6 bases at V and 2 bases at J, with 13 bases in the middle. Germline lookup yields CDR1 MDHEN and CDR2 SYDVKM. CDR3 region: CASSRWGGTNEKLFF. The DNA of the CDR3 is TGTGCCAGCAGCCGATGGGGGGGGACTAATGAAAAACTGTTTTTT.

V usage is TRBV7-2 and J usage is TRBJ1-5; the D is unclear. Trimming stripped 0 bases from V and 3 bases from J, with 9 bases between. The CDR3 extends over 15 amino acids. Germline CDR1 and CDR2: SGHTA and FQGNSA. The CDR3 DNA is TGTGCCAGCAGCTTAGCCGGTATATCCAATCAGCCCCAGCATTTT. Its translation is CASSLAGISNQPQHF.